Presented here are 10 T cell receptor beta chains from one specimen sequenced in a study of post-analysis software for immune sequencing data. Study-wide results and caveats: With TRBV5-6, TRBV5-1 and TRBV20-1 included, about five TRBV segments were more frequent in patients than in controls.

Built from TCR beta cDNA, the libraries had unique molecular identifiers in them. TCRdb redid the calling of the PCR reads with MiXCR, one entry per CDR3 protein. In the table there are 170,000 or so distinct CDR3 sequences, approximately 30% of which are singletons. Their cognate antigens are unknown. The material sequenced was blood. The origin of the receptors is a girl under 18 with multiple sclerosis.

This clonotype has more than one count but fewer than ten. V gene TRBV6-6 combines with J gene TRBJ2-2; no reliable D call. The V gene's germline CDR1 is MNHNY and CDR2 SVGAGI (reference sequence). V lost 6 bases to trimming and J lost 4 bases, with 12 bases between them. CDR3 size: 14 residues. The CDR3 is CASSPRSGTGELFF. The CDR3 DNA reads as TGTGCCAGCAGCCCTAGGTCCGGCACCGGGGAGCTGTTTTTT.

On this clonotype: A read error may be the cause here, since a much bigger clone is one base away. The CDR3 DNA reads as TGTGCCAGCAGCTTGGTCACTAGCGGTTACAATGAGCAGTTCTTC. It codes for CASSLVTSGYNEQFF. The rearrangement joins TRBV5-6 to TRBJ2-1; 8 nucleotides match TRBD2. The trim removed 0 bases at V and 4 bases at J, leaving 3 bases unmatched. The CDR3 spans 15 residues. Germline CDR1 reads SGHDT; CDR2 reads YYEEEE.

This clonotype turned up a few times. The gene calls are TRBV5-5 and TRBJ1-3; tentatively, D is TRBD1 (5 bases). V gave up 4 bases and J gave up 4 bases, with 12 bases separating them. Germline V gene data show CDR1 as SGHKS and CDR2 as YYEKEE (reference sequence). The CDR3 extends over 14 amino acids. The CDR3 spells CASSPLTDGNTIYF. The CDR3 coding sequence is TGTGCCAGCAGCCCCCTGACAGACGGAAACACCATATATTTT.

This sequence joins TRBV29-1 and TRBJ2-5, with D possibly being TRBD2 (7 bases). CDR3 length: 13 amino acids. The ends were cut back, 3 bases at V and 4 bases at J, with 12 bases in the middle. CDR1 and CDR2 from the germline V gene are SQVTM and ANQGSEA. The CDR3 sequence: CSVEKGEGETQYF. The CDR3 DNA is TGCAGCGTTGAGAAGGGGGAGGGAGAGACCCAGTACTTC.

V and J are TRBV12-3 or TRBV12-4 and TRBJ2-3; D remains unclear. The CDR3 spans 15 residues. Between the trimmed V and J ends, which lost 1 base and 1 base, there was a span of 9 bases. CDR3 nucleotide sequence: TGTGCCAGCAGTTTAGGGGTTGTGGGCACAGATACGCAGTATTTT. It translates to CASSLGVVGTDTQYF.

The chain is built from TRBV29-1 and TRBJ1-5, with a possible D match to TRBD1 (5 bases). Germline V gives CDR1 SQVTM, CDR2 ANQGSEA. Trimming removed 7 bases at V and 7 bases at J, with 14 bases between. CDR3 length: 12 residues. CDR3 DNA sequence: TGCAGCGCGTGGGGGGAGGGACAGCCCCAGCATTTT. It specifies CSAWGEGQPQHF. The full variable domain, rest sourced from reference TRBV29-1 and TRBJ1-5, is SAVISQKPSRDICQRGTSLTIQCQVDSQVTMMFWYRQQPGQSLTLIATANQGSEATYESGFVIDKFPISRPNLTFSTLTVSNMSPEDSSIYLCSAWGEGQPQHFGDGTRLSIL.

This clonotype was observed once. A read error may explain this, as a much larger clone is one base away. This chain uses TRBV2 with TRBJ2-1; D is possibly TRBD1 or TRBD2 (5 bases each). V lost 0 bases to trimming and J lost 6 bases, with 18 bases between them. CDR3 length: 17 amino acids. Germline V gene sequence: CDR1 SNHLY, CDR2 FYNNEI. Here the CDR3 reads CASSEARWGRGGNEQFF. The DNA for the CDR3 is TGTGCCAGCAGTGAAGCGCGGTGGGGGAGAGGAGGCAATGAGCAGTTCTTC.

The chain is built from TRBV20-1 and TRBJ1-1; D gene unclear. Trimming cost V 6 bases and J 2 bases, with 13 bases left between them. Germline V gives CDR1 DFQATT, CDR2 SNEGSKA (reference sequence). The CDR3 is made up of 13 amino acids. CDR3 sequence: CSALSRDNTEAFF. The CDR3 DNA is TGCAGTGCCCTAAGCAGAGATAACACTGAAGCTTTCTTT.

This clonotype was observed many times. The chain uses TRBV6-2 or TRBV6-3 and TRBJ2-7; 11 bases agree with TRBD2. The V gene end was trimmed by 6 bases and the J gene end by 2 bases; junction bases not matched to a gene: 6. Germline V CDR1 and CDR2: MNHEY, SVGEGT. This CDR3 is built from 15 residues. The CDR3 DNA reads as TGTGCCAGCAGATTCGGGACTAGCGGCCCCTACGAGCAGTACTTC. It codes for CASRFGTSGPYEQYF.

This clonotype came up a few times. This rearrangement joins TRBV25-1 to TRBJ2-3, with 8 bases lining up with TRBD1. The germline gives CDR1 MGHDK, CDR2 SYGVNS. After removal of 8 bases from V and 2 bases from J, the junction contained 3 bases not matched to a gene. This CDR3 is built from 13 residues. Here the CDR3 DNA reads TGTGCCAGCTCGACAGGGGCCACAGATACGCAGTATTTT. Translating gives CASSTGATDTQYF.